The rows below give T cell receptor beta chains drawn from one sample of a study of T cells after yellow fever vaccination. MiXCR was run by TCRdb on the 5' RACE reads, yielding one entry per CDR3 protein. The sample yields just under 600,000 distinct CDR3 sequences, approximately 12% seen once. This specimen was PBMCs, taken on the day of the yellow fever booster vaccination. The source of these receptors is a man aged 25 to 40 who received the YFV17D yellow fever vaccine. Both conserved end residues are part of each CDR3. D genes are given only for firm matches. Expanded clones get a size class; other rows say once, few or many, or leave the size out.

j_call v_call clone_size d_call cdr3_aa cdr3_nt
TRBJ2-7 TRBV20-1 - TRBD2 CSARRRELAGGRNEQYF TGCAGTGCTAGACGCCGGGAATTGGCGGGAGGGCGAAACGAGCAGTACTTC
TRBJ1-5 TRBV12-3/TRBV12-4 few - CASSLEPQPQHF TGTGCCAGCAGTTTAGAGCCTCAGCCCCAGCATTTT
TRBJ1-5 TRBV20-1 many TRBD1 CSAPRTGSNQPQHF TGCAGTGCTCCCCGGACAGGGAGCAATCAGCCCCAGCATTTT
TRBJ2-3 TRBV4-3 - - CASSQVIGGGSQPTDTQYF TGCGCCAGCAGCCAAGTCATCGGGGGCGGGAGCCAGCCCACAGATACGCAGTATTTT
TRBJ1-3 TRBV20-1 few TRBD1 CSASQGPGNTIYF TGCAGTGCTTCACAGGGGCCTGGAAACACCATATATTTT
TRBJ2-5 TRBV5-5 once - CASSSQPQETQYF TGTGCCAGCAGCTCTCAGCCCCAAGAGACCCAGTACTTC
TRBJ2-7 TRBV10-3 - - CAIRSTVDEQYF TGTGCCATCAGAAGCACGGTGGACGAGCAGTACTTC
TRBJ2-1 TRBV7-9 - TRBD2 CASSFFAGGNEQFF TGTGCCAGCAGCTTCTTTGCGGGAGGCAATGAGCAGTTCTTC
TRBJ2-1 TRBV29-1 few TRBD2 CSVEDVAGARQIRLGSYNEQFF TGCAGCGTTGAAGATGTAGCGGGAGCACGCCAGATCCGACTGGGGTCCTACAATGAGCAGTTCTTC
TRBJ1-3 TRBV5-1 few - CASSLGTEGNTIYF TGCGCCAGCAGCTTGGGGACAGAGGGAAACACCATATATTTT
TRBJ1-6 TRBV18 few TRBD1 CASSRDRINSPLHF TGTGCCAGCTCACGGGACAGAATTAATTCACCCCTCCACTTT
TRBJ2-2 TRBV29-1 - - CSVAEVTANTGELFF TGCAGCGTTGCCGAGGTGACGGCGAACACCGGGGAGCTGTTTTTT
TRBJ2-1 TRBV6-5 - - CASSYPRVTQGGEQFF TGTGCCAGCAGTTACCCGCGGGTAACCCAGGGGGGTGAGCAGTTCTTC
TRBJ2-7 TRBV19 - - CATTIGLEQYF TGTGCCACCACAATCGGGCTCGAGCAGTACTTC
TRBJ1-5 TRBV10-3 - - CAISEVRDSLQPQHF TGTGCCATCAGTGAAGTCAGGGACTCCCTTCAGCCCCAGCATTTT
TRBJ2-1 TRBV2 few - CASSSKRASNEQFF TGTGCCAGCAGTTCCAAGCGGGCCTCAAATGAGCAGTTCTTC
TRBJ2-2 TRBV27 - TRBD1 CASSGGRDTGELFF TGTGCCAGTTCAGGGGGTAGGGACACCGGGGAGCTGTTTTTT
TRBJ2-6 TRBV12-3/TRBV12-4 few - CASSLYPLTGTGANVLTF TGTGCCAGCAGTTTATACCCCCTCACAGGGACTGGGGCCAACGTCCTGACTTTC
TRBJ1-1 TRBV18 few - CASSPLNGNTEAFF TGTGCCAGCTCACCATTGAACGGGAACACTGAAGCTTTCTTT
TRBJ2-7 TRBV6-1 - - CASTAETHSYEQYF TGTGCCAGCACTGCGGAAACTCATTCCTACGAGCAGTACTTC
TRBJ2-2 TRBV4-1 - - CASSQFSGIPNTGELFF TGCGCCAGCAGCCAATTTAGCGGAATTCCCAACACCGGGGAGCTGTTTTTT
TRBJ1-5 TRBV20-1 few TRBD1 CSARTGNSGNQPQHF TGCAGTGCCAGGACAGGGAATAGCGGGAATCAGCCCCAGCATTTT
TRBJ2-7 TRBV10-3 - TRBD2 CAISGLAESYEQYF TGTGCCATCAGTGGACTAGCTGAGTCCTACGAGCAGTACTTC
TRBJ2-2 TRBV5-5 - TRBD2 CASSRTSGIAGELFF TGTGCCAGCAGCCGGACTAGCGGGATTGCCGGGGAGCTGTTTTTT
TRBJ2-5 TRBV4-3 few - CASSRDGQGGETQYF TGCGCCAGCAGCCGCGACGGACAGGGAGGGGAGACCCAGTACTTC
TRBJ1-1 TRBV6-6 few - CASSYLGSEAFF TGTGCCAGCAGTTACTTAGGGTCTGAAGCTTTCTTT
TRBJ2-3 TRBV6-1 - TRBD1 CASSGGWGQGLTDTQYF TGTGCCAGCAGTGGCGGGTGGGGACAGGGCCTAACAGATACGCAGTATTTT
TRBJ2-2 TRBV4-3 - - CASSHLIRGGGTGELFF TGCGCCAGCAGCCACCTGATCAGGGGCGGGGGCACCGGGGAGCTGTTTTTT
TRBJ2-7 TRBV7-9 - TRBD2 CASSRLGGRGNEQYF TGTGCCAGCAGCCGTTTAGGCGGGAGAGGGAACGAGCAGTACTTC
TRBJ2-5 TRBV12-3/TRBV12-4 few - CASSLVPTLQETQYF TGTGCCAGCAGTTTAGTTCCGACACTGCAAGAGACCCAGTACTTC
TRBJ2-2 TRBV27 many - CASSLRGKLNTGELFF TGTGCCAGCAGTTTAAGAGGGAAATTAAACACCGGGGAGCTGTTTTTT
TRBJ2-7 TRBV7-2 few - CASSRTDSPYEQYF TGTGCCAGCAGCCGAACCGACAGCCCCTACGAGCAGTACTTC
TRBJ2-1 TRBV7-2 - - CASSFAISSYNEQFF TGTGCCAGCAGCTTTGCGATCAGCTCCTACAATGAGCAGTTCTTC
TRBJ2-3 TRBV6-5 few TRBD1 CASLSGTGGLPDTQYF TGTGCCAGCTTATCCGGGACAGGGGGCCTCCCAGATACGCAGTATTTT
TRBJ2-1 TRBV7-3 - TRBD1 CASSFDGTGNEQFF TGTGCCAGCAGCTTTGACGGGACAGGCAATGAGCAGTTCTTC
TRBJ2-7 TRBV9 few - CASSVDPGLTYEQYF TGTGCCAGCAGCGTAGACCCCGGACTTACCTACGAGCAGTACTTC
TRBJ2-7 TRBV2 few TRBD1 CASTLQTGDYEQYF TGTGCCAGCACCCTTCAGACAGGGGACTACGAGCAGTACTTC
TRBJ2-3 TRBV7-9 - - CASSSPVAPDTQYF TGTGCCAGCAGCTCCCCAGTAGCCCCAGATACGCAGTATTTT
TRBJ2-1 TRBV29-1 few - CSVDSGEQFF TGCAGCGTTGATTCGGGTGAGCAGTTCTTC
TRBJ1-5 TRBV4-3 many - CASSLGRGGGQPQHF TGCGCCAGCAGCCTCGGCAGGGGAGGAGGGCAGCCCCAGCATTTT
TRBJ1-1 TRBV7-9 few - CASSLAKGRNTEAFF TGTGCCAGCAGCTTAGCGAAGGGTCGGAACACTGAAGCTTTCTTT
TRBJ2-7 TRBV7-9 - - CASSWVGEQYF TGTGCCAGCAGCTGGGTAGGCGAGCAGTACTTC
TRBJ2-1 TRBV10-1 few - CASSGIADGHYRPNEQFF TGCGCCAGCAGTGGCATAGCGGACGGCCATTACCGCCCCAATGAGCAGTTCTTC